This entry is about one T cell receptor beta chain. Two consecutive negative NP/OP PCR tests, clearance, or resolved symptoms defined Cohort 3 recovery. Germline CDR1 is LNHDA and CDR2 is SQIVND (reference sequence). V was pared by 5 bases and J by 2 bases, with 11 bases of the junction left unmatched. CDR3 length: 17 amino acids. This record belongs to a study of blood T cell repertoires in COVID-19. Study-level information: There were acute and convalescent COVID-19 samples, and they came from the United States, Italy and Spain.

In the original analysis: Reference gene primer amplification yielded estimated nucleated cell counts. Libraries were prepared by immunoSEQ multiplex PCR; TCRdb keeps only in-frame clonotypes and omits some of them. The V and J calls and clone size are taken from that table; D and trimming were inferred from the DNA. The sample contains about 320,000 clones, roughly nine tenths of which appear only once. The receptor comes from a man in his fifties or sixties who had recovered from COVID-19. The chain joins TRBV19 to TRBJ1-2, with 10 bases aligning to TRBD1. The specimen sequenced was PBMCs or T cells enriched from blood (not recorded which). Here the CDR3 reads CASSSAQTGGRNYGYTF. The CDR3, as DNA: TGTGCCAGTAGTTCAGCCCAGACAGGGGGCAGGAACTATGGCTACACCTTC.